Sequencing of this T cell receptor beta chain was carried out in a study of T cell responses to AZD1222 COVID-19 vaccine. Study conclusions and caveats: Among spike-specific TCRs, nearly half reportedly target unmutated variant regions. Most donors were white British, females outnumbered males, and clonal diversity was possibly underestimated. Spike-specific TCR breadth and depth were elevated following two AZD1222 doses. Baseline seropositivity occurred in only 5 to 7 AZD1222 recipients.

The germline gives CDR1 LGHNA, CDR2 YSLEER. The CDR3 loop spans 14 amino acids. V was trimmed by 0 bases and J by 12 bases, leaving 15 bases between them. Worth noting for this clone: Its antigen is unknown.

The assay was immunoSEQ multiplex PCR, and TCRdb's table has in-frame clones only and misses some. The repertoire consists of more than 85,000 clones, with roughly nine tenths occurring once and the leading ten covering less than 9.5%. V gene TRBV4-3 combines with J gene TRBJ2-1; D is possibly TRBD1 or TRBD2 (6 bases each). The source material was peripheral blood, sampled on day 0 of AZD1222 vaccination. The sequence was obtained from an adult in good health. DNA of the CDR3: TGCGCCAGCAGCCAAGATTTTGGGGGGCGGGCGCAGTTCTTC. This translates into CASSQDFGGRAQFF.